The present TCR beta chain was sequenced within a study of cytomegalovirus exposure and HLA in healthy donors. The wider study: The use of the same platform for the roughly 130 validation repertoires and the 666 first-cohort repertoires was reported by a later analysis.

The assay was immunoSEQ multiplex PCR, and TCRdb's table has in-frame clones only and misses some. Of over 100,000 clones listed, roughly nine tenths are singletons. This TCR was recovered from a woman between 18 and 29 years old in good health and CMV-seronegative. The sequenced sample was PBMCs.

CDR3 sequence reads: CASSDRTSQETQYF. The CDR3 nucleotides read TGTGCCAGCAGTGATAGGACTAGTCAAGAGACCCAGTACTTC. The chain links TRBV2 to TRBJ2-5; TRBD2 aligns across 7 bases. J gave up 2 bases and V 3 bases, and 3 bases lay outside the gene matches. The CDR3 covers 14 residues. Germline values: CDR1 SNHLY, CDR2 FYNNEI.